This TCR beta chain emerged from a study of blood T cell repertoires in COVID-19. CDR3 size: 15 residues. Germline CDR1 and CDR2: LGHNT and FRNRAP. The ends were cut back, 0 bases at V and 4 bases at J, with 12 bases in the middle. Study processing details: Nucleated cell number was recorded as an estimate derived from reference gene primer amplification. The assay was immunoSEQ multiplex PCR, and TCRdb's table has in-frame clones only and misses some. V and J calls and clone size follow that table, whereas D and trimming were derived from the DNA. The repertoire has 490,000 or so clones, approximately 91% of them found once; the top ten carry approximately 8.3%. Recovered status in Cohort 3 required two negative PCRs, clearance, or symptom resolution.

The chain has TRBV12-5 and TRBJ2-5, with D possibly matching TRBD1 (6 bases). Specimen: PBMCs or T cells enriched from blood (not recorded which). The clonotype comes from an older woman who had recovered from COVID-19. CDR3 in DNA: TGTGCTAGTGGTTTGGTACTAGGCAGGGGAGAGACCCAGTACTTC. Translating gives CASGLVLGRGETQYF.